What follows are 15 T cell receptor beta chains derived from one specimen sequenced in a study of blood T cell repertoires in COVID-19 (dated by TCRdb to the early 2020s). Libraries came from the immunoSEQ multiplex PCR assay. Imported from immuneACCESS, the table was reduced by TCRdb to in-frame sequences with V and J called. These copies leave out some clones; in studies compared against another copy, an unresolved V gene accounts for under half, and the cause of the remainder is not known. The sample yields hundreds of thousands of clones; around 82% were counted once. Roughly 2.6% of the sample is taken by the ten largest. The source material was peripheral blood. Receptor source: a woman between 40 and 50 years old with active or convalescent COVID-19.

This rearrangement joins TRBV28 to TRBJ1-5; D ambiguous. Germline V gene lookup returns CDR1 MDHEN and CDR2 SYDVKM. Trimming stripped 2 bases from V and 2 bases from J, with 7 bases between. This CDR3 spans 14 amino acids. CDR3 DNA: TGTGCCAGCAGTTTACGGGGTGGCAATCAGCCCCAGCATTTT. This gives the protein CASSLRGGNQPQHF.

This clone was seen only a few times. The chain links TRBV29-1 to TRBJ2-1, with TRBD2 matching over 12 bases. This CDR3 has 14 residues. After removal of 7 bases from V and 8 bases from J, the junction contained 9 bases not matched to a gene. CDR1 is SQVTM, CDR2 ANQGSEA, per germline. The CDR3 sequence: CSGETSGGSHEQFF. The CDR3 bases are TGCAGCGGTGAGACTAGCGGGGGTAGTCATGAGCAGTTCTTC.

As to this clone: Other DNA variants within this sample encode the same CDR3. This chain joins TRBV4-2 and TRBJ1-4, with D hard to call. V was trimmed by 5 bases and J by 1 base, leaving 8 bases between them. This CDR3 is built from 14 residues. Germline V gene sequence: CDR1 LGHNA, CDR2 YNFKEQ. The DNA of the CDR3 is TGTGCCAGCAGCTACGGAGGAACTAATGAAAAACTGTTTTTT. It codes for CASSYGGTNEKLFF.

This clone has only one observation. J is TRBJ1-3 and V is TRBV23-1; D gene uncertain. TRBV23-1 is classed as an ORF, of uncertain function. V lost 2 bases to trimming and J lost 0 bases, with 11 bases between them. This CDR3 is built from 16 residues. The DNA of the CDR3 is TGCGCCAGCAGTCAAAGCAAACCAAGCTCTGGAAACACCATATATTTT. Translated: CASSQSKPSSGNTIYF.

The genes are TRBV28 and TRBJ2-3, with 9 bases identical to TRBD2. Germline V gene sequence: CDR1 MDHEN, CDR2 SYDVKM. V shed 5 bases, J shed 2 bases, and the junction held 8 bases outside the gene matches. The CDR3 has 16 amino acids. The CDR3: CASSGTTSGFTDTQYF. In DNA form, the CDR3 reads TGTGCCAGCAGTGGAACAACTAGCGGGTTCACAGATACGCAGTATTTT. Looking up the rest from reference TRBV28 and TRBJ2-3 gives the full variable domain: DVKVTQSSRYLVKRTGEKVFLECVQDMDHENMFWYRQDPGLGLRLIYFSYDVKMKEKGDIPEGYSVSREKKERFSLILESASTNQTSMYLCASSGTTSGFTDTQYFGPGTRLTVL.

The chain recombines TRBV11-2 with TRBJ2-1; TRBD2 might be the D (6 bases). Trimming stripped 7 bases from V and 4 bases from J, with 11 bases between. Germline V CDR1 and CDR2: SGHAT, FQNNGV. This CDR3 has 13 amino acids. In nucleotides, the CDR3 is TGTGCCAGCAACGGAGGGATGTACAATGAGCAGTTCTTC. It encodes CASNGGMYNEQFF.

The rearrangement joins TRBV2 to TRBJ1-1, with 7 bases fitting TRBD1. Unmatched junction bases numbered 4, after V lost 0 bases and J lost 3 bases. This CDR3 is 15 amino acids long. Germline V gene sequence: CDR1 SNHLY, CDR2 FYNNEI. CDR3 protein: CASSEAARGDTEAFF. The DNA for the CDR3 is TGTGCCAGCAGTGAAGCGGCCAGGGGGGACACTGAAGCTTTCTTT. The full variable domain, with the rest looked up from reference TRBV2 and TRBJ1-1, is EPEVTQTPSHQVTQMGQEVILRCVPISNHLYFYWYRQILGQKVEFLVSFYNNEISEKSEIFDDQFSVERPDGSNFTLKIRSTKLEDSAMYFCASSEAARGDTEAFFGQGTRLTVV.

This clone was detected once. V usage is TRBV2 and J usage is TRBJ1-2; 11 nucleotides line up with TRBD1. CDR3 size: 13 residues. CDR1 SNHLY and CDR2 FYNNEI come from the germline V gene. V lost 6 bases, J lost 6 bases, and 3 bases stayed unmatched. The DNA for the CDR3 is TGTGCCAGCAGCTGGGACAGGGGGGATGGCTACACCTTC. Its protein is CASSWDRGDGYTF.

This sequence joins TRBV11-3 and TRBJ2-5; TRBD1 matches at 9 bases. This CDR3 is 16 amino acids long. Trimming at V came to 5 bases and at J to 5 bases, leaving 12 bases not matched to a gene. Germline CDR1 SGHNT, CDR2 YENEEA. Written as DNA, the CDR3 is TGTGCCAGCAGCCGTAGCTTCGGACAGGGGTCGGAGACCCAGTACTTC. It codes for CASSRSFGQGSETQYF.

The CDR3 spells CAWSPLVGDGNTIYF. CDR3 DNA: TGTGCCTGGAGTCCCCTCGTAGGGGATGGAAACACCATATATTTT. The V and J genes are TRBV30 and TRBJ1-3, with a tentative D call TRBD1 (5 bases). V shed 2 bases and J shed 3 bases, with 14 bases lying between them. The germline CDR1 and CDR2 sequences are GTSNPN and SVGIG (reference sequence). The CDR3 is made up of 15 amino acids.

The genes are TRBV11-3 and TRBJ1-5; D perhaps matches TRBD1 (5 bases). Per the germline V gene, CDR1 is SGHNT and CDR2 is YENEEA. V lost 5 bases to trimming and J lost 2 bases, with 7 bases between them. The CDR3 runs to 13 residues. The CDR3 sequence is CASSRGGNQPQHF. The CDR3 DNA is TGTGCCAGCAGCCGGGGGGGCAATCAGCCCCAGCATTTT.

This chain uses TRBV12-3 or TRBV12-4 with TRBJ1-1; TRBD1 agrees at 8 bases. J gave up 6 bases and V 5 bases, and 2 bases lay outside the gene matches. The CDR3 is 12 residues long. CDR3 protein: CASSRTGSEAFF. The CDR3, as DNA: TGTGCCAGCAGTAGGACAGGGTCTGAAGCTTTCTTT.

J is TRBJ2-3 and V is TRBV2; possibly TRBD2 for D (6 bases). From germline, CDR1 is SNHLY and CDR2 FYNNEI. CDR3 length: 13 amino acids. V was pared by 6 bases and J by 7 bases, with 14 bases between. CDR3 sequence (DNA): TGTGCCAGCAGAGGGAGGATAGGGTATACGCAGTATTTT. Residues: CASRGRIGYTQYF.

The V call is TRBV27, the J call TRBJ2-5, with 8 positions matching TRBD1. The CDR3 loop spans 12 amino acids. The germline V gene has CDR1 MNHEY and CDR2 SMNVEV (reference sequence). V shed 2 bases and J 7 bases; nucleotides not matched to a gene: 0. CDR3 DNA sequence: TGTGCCAGCAGTTTAGACAGGGGGACCCAGTACTTC. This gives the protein CASSLDRGTQYF.

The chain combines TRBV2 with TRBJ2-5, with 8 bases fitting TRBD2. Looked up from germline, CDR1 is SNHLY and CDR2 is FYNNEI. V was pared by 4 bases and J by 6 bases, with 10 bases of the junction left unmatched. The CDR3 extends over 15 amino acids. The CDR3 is CASSGGGSGMQTQYF. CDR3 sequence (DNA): TGTGCCAGCAGTGGAGGGGGTAGCGGGATGCAGACCCAGTACTTC.